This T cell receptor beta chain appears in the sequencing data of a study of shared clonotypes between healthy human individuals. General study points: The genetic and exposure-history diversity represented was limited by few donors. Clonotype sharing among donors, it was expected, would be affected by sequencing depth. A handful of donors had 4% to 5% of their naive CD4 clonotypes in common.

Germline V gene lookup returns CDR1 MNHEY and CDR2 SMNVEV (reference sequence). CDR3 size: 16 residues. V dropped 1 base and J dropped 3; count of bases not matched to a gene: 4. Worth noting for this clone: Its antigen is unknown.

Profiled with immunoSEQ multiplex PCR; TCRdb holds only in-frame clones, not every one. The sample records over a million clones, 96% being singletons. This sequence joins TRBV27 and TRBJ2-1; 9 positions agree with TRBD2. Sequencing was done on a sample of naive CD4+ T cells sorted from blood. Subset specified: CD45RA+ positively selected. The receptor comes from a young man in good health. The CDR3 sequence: CASSLFSGSRYNEQFF. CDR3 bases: TGTGCCAGCAGTTTATTTAGCGGGAGTCGCTACAATGAGCAGTTCTTC.